Presented here are 12 T cell receptor beta chains from one specimen sequenced in a study of T cells in tuberculosis. Clones were sequenced by immunoSEQ multiplex PCR, and TCRdb holds only the in-frame ones, with some missing. The data contain about 34,000 clones, 93% of them singletons. The time point was: new active TB diagnosis, blood taken before or within 7 days of starting treatment. The sequencing used PBMCs, collected at tuberculosis diagnosis. The origin of the receptors is an adult with tuberculosis.

The V gene is TRBV4-1, the J gene TRBJ1-5; D possibly corresponds to TRBD1 (6 bases). Deletions cut 0 bases from V and 7 bases from J, with 10 bases between. CDR1 is MGHRA, CDR2 YSYEKL, per germline. The length of the CDR3 is 14 residues. The CDR3 sequence: CASSQDQGQQPQHF. CDR3 bases: TGCGCCAGCAGCCAAGACCAGGGACAACAGCCCCAGCATTTT.

As DNA, the CDR3 is TGTGCCAGCAGCTCCTGGACTAGCCCCAATGAGCAGTTCTTC. It codes for CASSSWTSPNEQFF. The chain recombines TRBV5-6 with TRBJ2-1, with 8 bases fitting TRBD2. The V gene's germline CDR1 is SGHDT and CDR2 YYEEEE. V shed 3 bases and J 6 bases; nucleotides not matched to a gene: 5. The CDR3 runs 14 residues.

CDR3 sequence: CASSQGGNTYEQYF. CDR3 sequence (DNA): TGTGCCAGCAGCCAAGGAGGCAACACCTACGAGCAGTACTTC. The chain has TRBV14 and TRBJ2-7; D is undetermined. The germline V gene has CDR1 SGHDN and CDR2 FVKESK. The CDR3 runs to 14 residues. Trimming pared 1 base from V and 2 bases from J, leaving 9 bases between.

The chain links TRBV7-8 to TRBJ2-1; TRBD2 matches 15 bases. The CDR3 length is 17 residues. J was trimmed by 2 bases and V by 2 bases; bases with no gene match: 1. The germline V gene encodes CDR1 SGHVS and CDR2 FQNEAQ. CDR3 sequence (DNA): TGTGCCAGCAGCTTACGGACTAGCGGGGGGGCCTACAATGAGCAGTTCTTC. This translates into CASSLRTSGGAYNEQFF.

The chain couples TRBV19 to TRBJ1-1; D unresolved. Germline V gene sequence: CDR1 LNHDA, CDR2 SQIVND (reference sequence). The CDR3 extends over 13 amino acids. V gave up 5 bases and J gave up 8 bases, with 15 bases separating them. CDR3 bases: TGTGCCAGTAGTTTTGTAGCGGGAGCCGAAGCTTTCTTT. It yields the protein CASSFVAGAEAFF.

The chain is built from TRBV30 and TRBJ2-3; 9 bases agree with TRBD2. The CDR3 runs to 12 residues. After removal of 5 bases from V and 6 bases from J, the junction contained 3 bases not matched to a gene. The germline V gene has CDR1 GTSNPN and CDR2 SVGIG (reference sequence). Here the CDR3 reads CAWAGLADTQYF. CDR3 sequence (DNA): TGTGCCTGGGCGGGACTAGCCGATACGCAGTATTTT.

This clone occurred once. The chain carries TRBV7-9 and TRBJ2-4; the match to TRBD1 covers 9 bases. Germline trimming cut 2 bases from V and 0 bases from J; bases unmatched to any gene: 5. Per the germline V gene, CDR1 is SEHNR and CDR2 is FQNEAQ (reference sequence). This CDR3 spans 17 amino acids. The DNA for the CDR3 is TGTGCCAGCAGCTTATCAGGGACAGGGAGAGCCAAAAACATTCAGTACTTC. This encodes CASSLSGTGRAKNIQYF.

The rearrangement uses TRBV5-4 and TRBJ2-7, with D perhaps TRBD2 (6 bases). The germline V gene encodes CDR1 SGHNT and CDR2 YYREEE (reference sequence). The germline V and J ends were trimmed by 2 bases and 5 bases, with 14 bases remaining between them. The CDR3 loop spans 14 amino acids. For the CDR3, the DNA is TGTGCCAGCAGCTTCTCCGGGACTCCCCACGAGCAGTACTTC. As protein: CASSFSGTPHEQYF.

This clone was seen a handful of times. This rearrangement joins TRBV11-2 to TRBJ2-7; 7 bases are a match to TRBD2. The germline V gene has CDR1 SGHAT and CDR2 FQNNGV. The CDR3 consists of 14 residues. Trimming took 5 bases from V and 3 from J; bases not matched to a gene: 7. CDR3 sequence (DNA): TGTGCCAGCAGCGGGGGGGACGGGTTCTACGAGCAGTACTTC. This gives the protein CASSGGDGFYEQYF.

The chain is built from TRBV29-1 and TRBJ2-2; 8 bases fit TRBD1. Losses at the gene ends were 0 bases for V and 7 bases for J; bases not matched to a gene: 16. The CDR3 is 18 amino acids. Germline values: CDR1 SQVTM, CDR2 ANQGSEA. Written as DNA, the CDR3 is TGCAGCGTTGAAGATCGCGGACGTGGACAGGGCCTAAACGGGGAGCTGTTTTTT. It translates to CSVEDRGRGQGLNGELFF.

The chain carries TRBV18 and TRBJ1-3; D uncertain. The CDR3 spans 13 residues. With 4 bases removed from V and 3 bases from J, the gap between germline ends came to 7 bases. Germline values: CDR1 KGHSH, CDR2 LQKENI. The CDR3 coding sequence is TGTGCCAGCTCACTCAACGGTGGAAACACCATATATTTT. Translation: CASSLNGGNTIYF.

The chain is built from TRBV6-5 and TRBJ1-2; D not certain. This CDR3 comprises 15 residues. Trimming took 3 bases from V and 3 from J, leaving 14 bases between them. Germline lookup yields CDR1 MNHEY and CDR2 SVGAGI. Here the CDR3 reads CASSYSPANHYGYTF. The CDR3 DNA reads TGTGCCAGCAGTTATAGTCCTGCGAATCACTATGGCTACACCTTC.